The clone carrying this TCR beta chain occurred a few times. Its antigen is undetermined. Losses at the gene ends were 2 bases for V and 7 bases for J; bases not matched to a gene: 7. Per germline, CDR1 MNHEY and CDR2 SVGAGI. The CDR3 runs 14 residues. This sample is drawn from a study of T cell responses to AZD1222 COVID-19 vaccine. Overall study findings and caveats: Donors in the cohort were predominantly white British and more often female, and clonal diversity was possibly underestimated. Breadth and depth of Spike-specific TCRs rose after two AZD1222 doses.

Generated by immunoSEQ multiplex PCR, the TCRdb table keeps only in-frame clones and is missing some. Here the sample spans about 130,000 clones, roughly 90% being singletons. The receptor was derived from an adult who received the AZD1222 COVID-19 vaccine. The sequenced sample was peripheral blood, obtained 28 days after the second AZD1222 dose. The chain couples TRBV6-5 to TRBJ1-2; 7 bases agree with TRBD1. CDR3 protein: CASSYQDRSGGYTF. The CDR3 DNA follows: TGTGCCAGCAGTTACCAGGACAGGTCTGGTGGCTACACCTTC.